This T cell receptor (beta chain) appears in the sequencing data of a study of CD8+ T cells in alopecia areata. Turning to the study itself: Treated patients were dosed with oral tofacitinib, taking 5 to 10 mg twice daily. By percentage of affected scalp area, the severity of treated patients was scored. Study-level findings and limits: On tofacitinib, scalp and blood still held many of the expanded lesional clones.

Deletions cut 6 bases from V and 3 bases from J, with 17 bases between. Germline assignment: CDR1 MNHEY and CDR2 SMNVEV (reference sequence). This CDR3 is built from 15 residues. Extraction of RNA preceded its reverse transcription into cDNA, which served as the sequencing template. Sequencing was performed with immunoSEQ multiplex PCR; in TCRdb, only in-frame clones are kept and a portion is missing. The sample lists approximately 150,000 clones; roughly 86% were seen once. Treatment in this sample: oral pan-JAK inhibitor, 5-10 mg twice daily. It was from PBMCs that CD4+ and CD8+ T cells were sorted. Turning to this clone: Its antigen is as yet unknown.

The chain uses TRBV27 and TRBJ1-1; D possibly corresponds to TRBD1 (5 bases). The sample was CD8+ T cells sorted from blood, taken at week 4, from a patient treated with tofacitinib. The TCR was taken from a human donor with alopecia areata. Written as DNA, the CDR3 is TGTGCCAGCAGCCCAACGGGGGATGGGGACACTGAAGCTTTCTTT. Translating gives CASSPTGDGDTEAFF.